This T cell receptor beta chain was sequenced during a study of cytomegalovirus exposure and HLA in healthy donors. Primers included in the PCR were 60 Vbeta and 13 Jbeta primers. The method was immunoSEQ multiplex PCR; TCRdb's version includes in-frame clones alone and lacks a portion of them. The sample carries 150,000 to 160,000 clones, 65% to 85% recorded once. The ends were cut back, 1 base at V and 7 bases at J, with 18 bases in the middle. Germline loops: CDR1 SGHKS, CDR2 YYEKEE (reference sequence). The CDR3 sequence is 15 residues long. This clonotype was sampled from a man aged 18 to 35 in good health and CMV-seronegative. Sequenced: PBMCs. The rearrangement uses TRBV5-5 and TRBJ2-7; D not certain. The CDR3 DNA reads TGTGCCAGCAGCTTGTCACAGACTTTTTACTGGGAGCAGTACGTC. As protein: CASSLSQTFYWEQYV.